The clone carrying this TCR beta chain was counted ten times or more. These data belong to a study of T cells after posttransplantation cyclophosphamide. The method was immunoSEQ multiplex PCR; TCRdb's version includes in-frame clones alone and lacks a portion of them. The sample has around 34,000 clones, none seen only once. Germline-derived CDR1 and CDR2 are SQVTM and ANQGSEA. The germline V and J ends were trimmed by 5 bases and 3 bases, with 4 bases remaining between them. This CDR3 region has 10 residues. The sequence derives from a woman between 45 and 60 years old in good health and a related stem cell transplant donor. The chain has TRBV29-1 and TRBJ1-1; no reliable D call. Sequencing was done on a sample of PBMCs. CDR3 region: CSVIYTEAFF. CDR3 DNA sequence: TGCAGCGTTATCTACACTGAAGCTTTCTTT.